The TCR beta chain described here comes from a study of CD8 T cells in Susac syndrome. Study-level background: Patients with Susac syndrome who were sequenced included more than 5 with active disease and 8 or 9 in remission.

After extraction with the RNeasy kit, roughly 0.45 to 1 ug of the RNA was reverse transcribed using random hexamers. Across 54 Vbeta and 13 Jbeta, TCR beta CDR3 was amplified with immunoSEQ multiplex PCR. TCRdb passed the immunoSEQ multiplex PCR reads through MiXCR, listing each CDR3 protein once. The sample shows 100,000 to 150,000 distinct CDR3 sequences, over 85% of them seen only once. TEMRA cells were enriched by FACS, and CD4+ and CD8+ T cells were negatively isolated. The sample holds one count of this clonotype. Between the trimmed V and J ends, which lost 7 bases and 1 base, there was a span of 11 bases. This CDR3 region has 14 residues.

The chain uses TRBV12-3 or TRBV12-4 and TRBJ1-5; D remains ambiguous. The sample comprised CD8+ T cells from PBMCs. The source is a human donor with Susac syndrome. The CDR3 loop reads CASTDATSNQPQHF. The CDR3 nucleotides are TGTGCCAGCACCGACGCGACAAGCAATCAGCCCCAGCATTTT.